Listed here is a single T cell receptor (beta chain). The germline V gene encodes CDR1 LNHDA and CDR2 SQIVND (reference sequence). The CDR3 sequence is 18 residues long. J was trimmed by 0 bases and V by 5 bases; bases with no gene match: 13. Methods used by the authors: Nucleated cell number was recorded as an estimate derived from reference gene primer amplification. Generated by immunoSEQ multiplex PCR, the TCRdb table keeps only in-frame clones and is missing some. That table supplies the V and J calls and clone size; D and trimming were determined from the DNA. Altogether roughly 120,000 clones are present, roughly 91% being singletons, with the ten largest covering approximately 3.5%. This sample is part of a study of blood T cell repertoires in COVID-19. Study at large: The cDNA or gDNA used as material had been derived from T cells, B-cell-depleted T cells, or PBMCs.

The sequence came from a woman between 45 and 65 years old with acute or convalescent COVID-19. The chain recombines TRBV19 with TRBJ1-5, with 7 nucleotides matching TRBD1. The sequenced sample was peripheral blood. CDR3 bases: TGTGCCAGTAGTCCCGGCAGGGGGTCTTCTTATAGCAATCAGCCCCAGCATTTT. Its translation is CASSPGRGSSYSNQPQHF.